This TCR beta chain was sequenced during a study of blood T cell repertoires in COVID-19. Assignments of participants to cohorts depended upon their own reported clinical history. Among Cohort 3 donors, those recovered had two negative PCRs, clearance, or symptom resolution. Per the authors' pipeline: Amplification with reference gene primers provided the estimates of nucleated cell counts. Sequencing was performed with immunoSEQ multiplex PCR; in TCRdb, only in-frame clones are kept and a portion is missing. The V and J calls and the clone size are those of that table, but D and trimming were determined from the DNA. Of roughly 350,000 clones in the sample, 92% were seen once. The CDR3 sequence is 16 residues long. Trimming at V came to 5 bases and at J to 6 bases, leaving 13 bases not matched to a gene. Germline CDR1 and CDR2: SGHRS and YFSETQ.

Sequenced material: PBMCs or T cells enriched from blood (not recorded which). The sequence derives from a woman in her twenties or thirties who had recovered from COVID-19. The chain combines TRBV5-1 with TRBJ2-3; 9 bases line up with TRBD2. In DNA, the CDR3 is TGCGCCAGCAGACAGAGACTAGCGGCAGCGAGGGATACGCAGTATTTT. This sequence encodes CASRQRLAAARDTQYF. The full variable domain, with the rest looked up from reference TRBV5-1 and TRBJ2-3, is KAGVTQTPRYLIKTRGQQVTLSCSPISGHRSVSWYQQTPGQGLQFLFEYFSETQRNKGNFPGRFSGRQFSNSRSEMNVSTLELGDSALYLCASRQRLAAARDTQYFGPGTRLTVL.